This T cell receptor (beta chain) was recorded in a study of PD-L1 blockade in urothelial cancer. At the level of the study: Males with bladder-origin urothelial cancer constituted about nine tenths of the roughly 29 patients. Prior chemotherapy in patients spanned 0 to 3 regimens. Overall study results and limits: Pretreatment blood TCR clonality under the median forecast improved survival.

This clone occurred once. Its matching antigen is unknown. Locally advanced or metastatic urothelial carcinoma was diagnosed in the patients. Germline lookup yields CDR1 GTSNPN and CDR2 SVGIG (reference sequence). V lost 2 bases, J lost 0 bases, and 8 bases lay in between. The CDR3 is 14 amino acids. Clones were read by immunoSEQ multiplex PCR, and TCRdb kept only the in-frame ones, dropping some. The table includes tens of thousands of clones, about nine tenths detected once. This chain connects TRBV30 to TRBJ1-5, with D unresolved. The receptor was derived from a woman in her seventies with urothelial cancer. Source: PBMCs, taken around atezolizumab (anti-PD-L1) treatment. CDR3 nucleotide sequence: TGTGCCTGGAGTACAGTTGATAGCAATCAGCCCCAGCATTTT. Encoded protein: CAWSTVDSNQPQHF.